The next 30 T cell receptor beta chains were all read from a single sample in a study of graft-versus-host responses after intestinal transplantation (dated by TCRdb to the early 2020s). Library preparation was by the immunoSEQ multiplex PCR assay. TCRdb's version of the immuneACCESS table is confined to in-frame rearrangements and falls short of the full clone set. An unresolved V gene accounts for under half of the shortfall where checked; the remainder is of unknown origin. In this sample the table shows more than 10,000 clones, 65% to 85% of which occur a single time. The ten biggest clones cover about 8.6% of the sample. This specimen consisted of PBMCs, obtained roughly 300 days after intestinal transplant. The receptors come from a human patient who received an intestinal transplant, so some T cells may come from the graft donor.

The chain recombines TRBV19 with TRBJ2-7; D might be TRBD2 (5 bases). This CDR3 has 16 amino acids. Trimming cost V 3 bases and J 4 bases, with 19 bases left between them. Looked up from germline, CDR1 is LNHDA and CDR2 is SQIVND (reference sequence). CDR3 region: CASSIVVGDRVYEQYF. In DNA, the CDR3 is TGTGCCAGTAGTATCGTGGTCGGGGATAGGGTATACGAGCAGTACTTC.

The chain joins TRBV7-2 to TRBJ2-7; no clear D gene. The V gene lost 4 bases and the J gene lost 3 bases, with 7 bases spanning the gap. Germline V gives CDR1 SGHTA, CDR2 FQGNSA. The CDR3 sequence is 12 residues long. The CDR3: CASSSRVYEQYF. In DNA, the CDR3 is TGTGCCAGCAGCTCCCGAGTCTACGAGCAGTACTTC.

The chain couples TRBV6-5 to TRBJ1-3, with D hard to call. The V end was cut by 6 bases, the J end by 2 bases, with 2 bases between. The CDR3 runs 11 residues. Per the germline V gene, CDR1 is MNHEY and CDR2 is SVGAGI. The CDR3 protein is CASRAGNTIYF. The CDR3 DNA follows: TGTGCCAGCAGGGCTGGAAACACCATATATTTT.

The chain is built from TRBV7-2 and TRBJ1-2; 8 nucleotides align to TRBD1. The V and J ends lost 3 bases and 5 bases, in that order; junction bases with no gene match: 11. Germline CDR1 is SGHTA and CDR2 is FQGNSA. This CDR3 region has 16 residues. CDR3 loop: CASSLELSGTGYGYTF. CDR3 bases: TGTGCCAGCAGCTTGGAGCTGTCTGGGACAGGATATGGCTACACCTTC. The full variable domain, with the rest looked up from reference TRBV7-2 and TRBJ1-2, is GAGVSQSPSNKVTEKGKDVELRCDPISGHTALYWYRQSLGQGLEFLIYFQGNSAPDKSGLPSDRFSAERTGGSVSTLTIQRTQQEDSAVYLCASSLELSGTGYGYTFGSGTRLTVV.

The chain has TRBV19 and TRBJ1-1, with D perhaps TRBD1 (6 bases). Per the germline V gene, CDR1 is LNHDA and CDR2 is SQIVND (reference sequence). With 5 bases removed from V and 10 bases from J, the gap between germline ends came to 14 bases. CDR3 size: 12 residues. The CDR3 spells CASSPAQGSAFF. In DNA, the CDR3 is TGTGCCAGTAGTCCCGCCCAGGGGTCAGCTTTCTTT. The full variable domain, its missing parts supplied by reference TRBV19 and TRBJ1-1, is DGGITQSPKYLFRKEGQNVTLSCEQNLNHDAMYWYRQDPGQGLRLIYYSQIVNDFQKGDIAEGYSVSREKKESFPLTVTSAQKNPTAFYLCASSPAQGSAFFGQGTRLTVV.

This chain links TRBV18 with TRBJ2-7; possible D gene TRBD2, 6 bases. The V gene's germline CDR1 is KGHSH and CDR2 LQKENI. This CDR3 is built from 14 residues. V shed 9 bases and J shed 5 bases, with 20 bases lying between them. CDR3 bases: TGTGCCAGTAATTCCCCGGGAGAGGTCCACGAGCAGTACTTC. It is translated as CASNSPGEVHEQYF.

This chain joins TRBV7-3 and TRBJ2-1, with D tentatively TRBD1 or TRBD2 (6 bases each). The V and J ends lost 11 bases and 0 bases respectively, with 14 bases between them. The CDR3 is 14 amino acids. The germline V gene encodes CDR1 SGHTA and CDR2 FQGTGA. CDR3 sequence reads: CASGAGSSYNEQFF. CDR3 nucleotides: TGTGCCTCGGGGGCGGGGAGCTCCTACAATGAGCAGTTCTTC.

CDR3 loop: CASSIGYEQYF. The CDR3 coding sequence is TGTGCCAGTAGTATTGGGTACGAGCAGTACTTC. The chain carries TRBV19 and TRBJ2-5; D not certain. The DNA matches TRBJ2-7 better at its end, which makes the J call doubtful. Per the germline V gene, CDR1 is LNHDA and CDR2 is SQIVND (reference sequence). The CDR3 contains 11 residues.

This clone was counted only a few times. V is TRBV9 and J is TRBJ1-5; tentatively, D is TRBD1 (5 bases). The V end lost 0 bases, the J end lost 10 bases, and 11 bases lay between the germline ends. This CDR3 is 13 amino acids long. Per the germline V gene, CDR1 is SGDLS and CDR2 is YYNGEE. CDR3: CASSVEGAGPQHF. CDR3 nucleotide sequence: TGTGCCAGCAGCGTAGAAGGGGCAGGCCCCCAGCATTTT.

CDR3 protein: CASSLGQGWDKLFF. Written as DNA, the CDR3 is TGTGCCAGCAGCCTGGGACAGGGTTGGGATAAACTGTTTTTT. The chain is built from TRBV7-9 and TRBJ1-4, with 9 bases matching TRBD1. Germline CDR1 SEHNR, CDR2 FQNEAQ (reference sequence). V was clipped by 5 bases and J by 11 bases; unmatched bases: 9. The CDR3 extends over 14 amino acids.

The chain joins TRBV7-6 to TRBJ2-7, with 9 bases matching TRBD2. Germline V CDR1 and CDR2: SGHVS, FNYEAQ. Trimming removed 1 base from V and 2 bases from J; junction bases left unmatched: 15. The CDR3 is 19 residues long. CDR3 loop: CASSLGALLAGVIPYEQYF. The CDR3 DNA is TGTGCCAGCAGCTTAGGAGCTCTACTAGCGGGTGTTATCCCCTACGAGCAGTACTTC.

This chain connects TRBV19 to TRBJ2-2; possibly TRBD1 or TRBD2 for D (5 bases each). Per germline, CDR1 LNHDA and CDR2 SQIVND (reference sequence). CDR3 length: 12 residues. The V gene lost 7 bases and the J gene lost 4 bases, with 7 bases spanning the gap. CDR3 amino acids: CASNGGTGELFF. DNA for the CDR3: TGTGCCAGTAATGGGGGCACCGGGGAGCTGTTTTTT.

This clone turned up a few times. The V gene is TRBV11-2, the J gene TRBJ2-7; D remains unclear. This CDR3 contains 13 residues. Germline CDR1 is SGHAT and CDR2 is FQNNGV. V was clipped by 0 bases and J by 9 bases, with 12 bases between them. The CDR3 DNA follows: TGTGCCAGCAGCTTAGAGAGAAACGTCGGGCAGTACTTC. It yields the protein CASSLERNVGQYF.

The sample holds one count of this clone. The rearrangement joins TRBV4-3 to TRBJ2-2, with D perhaps matching TRBD2 (6 bases). CDR3 length: 17 residues. V gave up 0 bases and J gave up 1 base, with 12 bases separating them. The germline gives CDR1 LGHNA, CDR2 YSLEER. The CDR3 protein is CASSQETGGMNTGELFF. CDR3 DNA: TGCGCCAGCAGCCAAGAAACTGGCGGGATGAACACCGGGGAGCTGTTTTTT.

V gene TRBV15 combines with J gene TRBJ2-2; 10 bases match TRBD2. J gave up 4 bases and V 1 base, and 6 bases lay outside the gene matches. Germline V CDR1 and CDR2: LNHNV, YYDKDF (reference sequence). This CDR3 contains 17 residues. CDR3 DNA: TGTGCCACCAGCAGAGGAAGACTAGCGGGTATCACCGGGGAGCTGTTTTTT. Translating it yields CATSRGRLAGITGELFF.

In this sample, this clone turned up once. The chain carries TRBV28 and TRBJ2-3, with 7 bases aligning to TRBD2. J was trimmed by 4 bases and V by 8 bases; bases with no gene match: 15. Germline CDR1 MDHEN, CDR2 SYDVKM. This CDR3 is built from 16 residues. CDR3 loop: CASYPHGGGSSDTQYF. The CDR3 DNA is TGTGCCAGCTACCCCCATGGCGGCGGGAGTTCAGATACGCAGTATTTT.

The J gene is TRBJ2-7, the V gene TRBV11-2; 8 bases map to TRBD2. This CDR3 region has 15 residues. The junction had 5 bases not matched to a gene; V was cut back by 1 base and J by 3 bases. CDR1 is SGHAT and CDR2 is FQNNGV in the germline V gene. The CDR3 nucleotides are TGTGCCAGCAGCTTAGCGTCTAGCGGGTTCTACGAGCAGTACTTC. Encoded protein: CASSLASSGFYEQYF.

The V gene is TRBV7-9, the J gene TRBJ2-1, with D maybe TRBD2 (6 bases). Deletions cut 0 bases from V and 8 bases from J, with 11 bases between. The CDR3 totals 14 residues. CDR1 and CDR2 (germline): SEHNR, FQNEAQ (reference sequence). CDR3: CASSLAVREDEQFF. CDR3 DNA: TGTGCCAGCAGCTTAGCGGTCAGGGAGGATGAGCAGTTCTTC.

Only one count was recorded for this clone. J is TRBJ2-1 and V is TRBV5-4; D not certain. The germline V gene has CDR1 SGHNT and CDR2 YYREEE (reference sequence). Trimming cost V 5 bases and J 6 bases, with 9 bases left between them. The CDR3 contains 12 residues. The CDR3 loop is CASSFQPNEQFF. CDR3 DNA: TGTGCCAGCAGTTTTCAGCCCAATGAGCAGTTCTTC.

This rearrangement joins TRBV5-4 to TRBJ1-2, with 8 bases matching TRBD1. The CDR3 is 16 amino acids. Germline trimming cut 0 bases from V and 4 bases from J; bases unmatched to any gene: 8. Germline loops: CDR1 SGHNT, CDR2 YYREEE (reference sequence). The CDR3 DNA sequence: TGTGCCAGCAGCTTGGGTCGGACAGGGAGCAGCTATGGCTACACCTTC. Protein: CASSLGRTGSSYGYTF.

The rearrangement links TRBV28 to TRBJ2-5; D gene unclear. This CDR3 spans 13 amino acids. V was pared by 3 bases and J by 3 bases, with 8 bases between. Germline loops: CDR1 MDHEN, CDR2 SYDVKM. As DNA, the CDR3 is TGTGCCAGCAGTTTTAGCTTGGAAGAGACCCAGTACTTC. This codes for CASSFSLEETQYF. Drawing the rest from reference TRBV28 and TRBJ2-5, the complete variable domain is DVKVTQSSRYLVKRTGEKVFLECVQDMDHENMFWYRQDPGLGLRLIYFSYDVKMKEKGDIPEGYSVSREKKERFSLILESASTNQTSMYLCASSFSLEETQYFGPGTRLLVL.

This clone appeared a few times. V usage is TRBV15 and J usage is TRBJ1-1, with 11 bases matching TRBD1. CDR1 and CDR2 (germline): LNHNV, YYDKDF (reference sequence). V trimming: 3 bases; J trimming: 5 bases; junction bases outside the gene matches: 5. This CDR3 is 15 amino acids long. DNA of the CDR3: TGTGCCACCAGCAGGCGGACAGGGGGCCGGACTGAAGCTTTCTTT. Translated, it gives CATSRRTGGRTEAFF. Based on the CDR3 plus reference TRBV15 and TRBJ1-1, the full variable domain is DAMVIQNPRYQVTQFGKPVTLSCSQTLNHNVMYWYQQKSSQAPKLLFHYYDKDFNNEADTPDNFQSRRPNTSFCFLDIRSPGLGDTAMYLCATSRRTGGRTEAFFGQGTRLTVV.

In this sample, this clone turned up a few times. The chain uses TRBV29-1 and TRBJ1-3; no definite D call. Germline CDR1 SQVTM, CDR2 ANQGSEA. The CDR3 totals 11 residues. Trimming stripped 5 bases from V and 0 bases from J, with 2 bases between. The CDR3 region is CSVSSGNTIYF. In DNA, the CDR3 is TGCAGCGTTAGCTCTGGAAACACCATATATTTT.

The chain carries TRBV4-3 and TRBJ2-5; D is uncertain. There are 13 residues in the CDR3. Germline CDR1 is LGHNA and CDR2 is YSLEER. V dropped 0 bases and J dropped 2 bases, with 4 bases sitting between them. CDR3 sequence: CASSQDSQETQYF. The CDR3, as DNA: TGCGCCAGCAGCCAAGATTCACAAGAGACCCAGTACTTC.

The chain has TRBV5-8 and TRBJ2-2; 7 nucleotides align to TRBD2. The CDR3 consists of 15 residues. Germline V lookup: CDR1 SGHTS, CDR2 YDEGEE. V trimming: 2 bases; J trimming: 3 bases; junction bases outside the gene matches: 4. Here the CDR3 reads CASSFAGADTGELFF. The CDR3 coding sequence is TGTGCCAGCAGCTTTGCGGGAGCTGACACCGGGGAGCTGTTTTTT.

CDR3 amino acids: CASRGRTGVNTEAFF. CDR3 in DNA: TGTGCCAGCAGGGGACGGACAGGGGTGAACACTGAAGCTTTCTTT. The chain is built from TRBV27 and TRBJ1-1, with TRBD1 matching over 9 bases. The CDR3 extends over 15 amino acids. The germline gives CDR1 MNHEY, CDR2 SMNVEV (reference sequence). V lost 6 bases, J lost 0 bases, and 5 bases stayed unmatched.

The chain employs TRBV11-2 and TRBJ2-7; 9 bases fit TRBD1. J gave up 4 bases and V 6 bases, and 7 bases lay outside the gene matches. CDR1 is SGHAT and CDR2 is FQNNGV in the germline V gene. The CDR3 runs 14 residues. The CDR3 loop reads CASSRTGQGYEQYF. The CDR3 region has the DNA TGTGCCAGCAGTCGTACGGGACAGGGATACGAGCAGTACTTC.

This chain joins TRBV10-1 and TRBJ1-5; 8 bases align to TRBD1. The CDR3 runs to 15 residues. From germline, CDR1 is WNHNN and CDR2 SYGVQD (reference sequence). J gave up 6 bases and V 0 bases, and 4 bases lay outside the gene matches. DNA for the CDR3: TGCGCCAGCAGTGAGTCCCCCAGGGGGCGTCAGCCCCAGCATTTT. Translation gives CASSESPRGRQPQHF.

The chain carries TRBV9 and TRBJ2-5; D is ambiguous. The CDR3 spans 14 residues. Per germline, CDR1 SGDLS and CDR2 YYNGEE. V lost 3 bases and J lost 2, with 11 bases in between. For the CDR3, the DNA is TGTGCCAGCAGCGGGGGAAGCATTCAAGAGACCCAGTACTTC. Translated: CASSGGSIQETQYF.

The table lists this clone with a few counts. The CDR3 spells CASGSNNDTEAFF. The CDR3 DNA follows: TGTGCTAGTGGTTCTAACAACGACACTGAAGCTTTCTTT. The V call is TRBV12-5, the J call TRBJ1-1; no clear D gene. Trimming removed 4 bases from V and 3 bases from J, with 9 bases in between. The CDR3 is 13 residues long. CDR1 is LGHNT, CDR2 FRNRAP, per germline.